The rows below give T cell receptor beta chains drawn from one sample of a study of control samples from healthy donors and cancer patients. Measured with immunoSEQ multiplex PCR; TCRdb has only the in-frame clones, and not every one. The table records approximately 210,000 clones, approximately 90% of them present only once. The sequenced sample consisted of blood. These receptors originate from a man younger than 40 in good health. Each CDR3 is given with its conserved first and last residue. The order of the fields is clone size, V gene, D gene, J gene, CDR3 DNA, CDR3 protein. The D gene is left open where the match is weak. Clone size, where shown, is once, few, many, or a class for clones that have expanded.

>NA|TRBV6-1|TRBD1|TRBJ2-1
TGTGCCAGCAGTGAAATCTTACGAGCCCGGGACAGCAATGAGCAGTTCTTC
CASSEILRARDSNEQFF
>NA|TRBV6-5|TRBD2|TRBJ2-7
TGTGCCAGCAGTCCTAGCGGGGGTTACGAGCAGTACTTC
CASSPSGGYEQYF
>NA|TRBV6-5|NA|TRBJ1-2
TGTGCCAGCAGCCGTGACGCCTCTGGCGGATATGGCTACACCTTC
CASSRDASGGYGYTF
>NA|TRBV19|TRBD2|TRBJ2-1
TGTGCCAGTAGTGTCTCCGGGACTAGCAATGAGCAGTTCTTC
CASSVSGTSNEQFF
>NA|TRBV18|NA|TRBJ1-2
TGTGCCAGCTCACCACCGGGGAACTACTATGGCTACACCTTC
CASSPPGNYYGYTF
>NA|TRBV30|NA|TRBJ1-2
TGTGCCTGGAGTGCGGGGCCTGGCTACACCTTC
CAWSAGPGYTF
>NA|TRBV4-1|NA|TRBJ2-7
TGCGCCAGCAGCCAAGAAGTCAGGTGGGAGCAGTACTTC
CASSQEVRWEQYF
>NA|TRBV27|NA|TRBJ2-1
TGTGCCAGCAGTTTAGGGCTCAACTACAATGAGCAGTTCTTC
CASSLGLNYNEQFF
>once|TRBV18|NA|TRBJ2-1
TGTGCCAGCTCACCACTAGGGACGGGGAACAATGAGCAGTTCTTC
CASSPLGTGNNEQFF
>NA|TRBV25-1|NA|TRBJ1-6
TGTGCCAGCAGTGAATATTCAGGGAGAAGTAATTCACCCCTCCACTTT
CASSEYSGRSNSPLHF
>once|TRBV19|NA|TRBJ1-2
TGTGCCAGTAGTAACAGCATATATGGCTACACCTTC
CASSNSIYGYTF
>NA|TRBV28|NA|TRBJ2-3
TGTGCCAGCACCATTACAAGGAGCACAGATACGCAGTATTTT
CASTITRSTDTQYF
>few|TRBV13|TRBD2|TRBJ2-2
TGTGCCAGCAGCCTAACTAGCGGGGGGAACCCGAACACCGGGGAGCTGTTTTTT
CASSLTSGGNPNTGELFF
>NA|TRBV20-1|TRBD1|TRBJ1-2
TGCAGGGACAGGATAAACTATGGCTACACCTTC
CRDRINYGYTF
>once|TRBV2|NA|TRBJ1-2
TGTGCCAGCAGGGAAAGGTACCTAAGGGGCTATGGCTACACCTTC
CASRERYLRGYGYTF
>NA|TRBV4-1|NA|TRBJ1-1
TGCGCCAGCAGCCAAGATGGGCAGACGAACACTGAAGCTTTCTTT
CASSQDGQTNTEAFF
>NA|TRBV4-2|NA|TRBJ1-2
TGTGCCAGCAGCCAAGGAAATGGCTACACCTTC
CASSQGNGYTF
>NA|TRBV19|TRBD2|TRBJ2-7
TGTGCCAGTAGTATAGATAAGAGGCGGGAGGCCTACGAGCAGTACTTC
CASSIDKRREAYEQYF
>NA|TRBV18|NA|TRBJ2-3
TGTGCCAGCTCACCGCGCAGGGCCTCAGATACGCAGTATTTT
CASSPRRASDTQYF
>NA|TRBV3-1/TRBV3-2|NA|TRBJ1-4
TGTGCCAGCAGCCGGGACGGGGCAACTAATGAAAAACTGTTTTTT
CASSRDGATNEKLFF
>NA|TRBV10-2|NA|TRBJ2-3
TGCGCCAGCGAACCACCATGGCGGGGCAGCACAGATACGCAGTATTTT
CASEPPWRGSTDTQYF
>NA|TRBV10-2|NA|TRBJ2-2
TGCGCCAGCAGGGACAGAAGGGACACCGGGGAGCTGTTTTTT
CASRDRRDTGELFF
>NA|TRBV5-1|TRBD1|TRBJ2-3
TGCGCCAGCAGCTTCGGGACAGCAACAGATACGCAGTATTTT
CASSFGTATDTQYF
>NA|TRBV21-1|NA|TRBJ1-6
TGTGCCAGCAGCATACGCATAAGTGCCAGCTTTATCTATAATTCACCCCTCCACTTT
CASSIRISASFIYNSPLHF
>NA|TRBV12-3/TRBV12-4|NA|TRBJ1-2
TGTGCCAGCAGTTTACAGGGGTATCGGGGCTACACCTTC
CASSLQGYRGYTF
>NA|TRBV5-5|NA|TRBJ1-1
TGTGCCAGCAGCTTGGAAGATAGGGGTTGGGTGCGGAACACTGAAGCTTTCTTT
CASSLEDRGWVRNTEAFF
>NA|TRBV5-6|NA|TRBJ1-1
TGTGCCAGCAGCTGGGGACGGAACACTGAAGCTTTCTTT
CASSWGRNTEAFF
>NA|TRBV21-1|NA|TRBJ1-5
TGTGCCAGCAGCATTCCGACAGGGAGGAATCGGGATAGGGGCAATCAGCCCCAGCATTTT
CASSIPTGRNRDRGNQPQHF
>NA|TRBV6-6|TRBD1|TRBJ1-4
TGTGCCAGCAGTTTAAACCCCGGGACAGGGAGTGAAAAACTGTTTTTT
CASSLNPGTGSEKLFF
>once|TRBV6-5|NA|TRBJ1-5
TGTGCCAGCAGTTCGCAGGTCAATCAGCCCCAGCATTTT
CASSSQVNQPQHF
>NA|TRBV10-3|TRBD1|TRBJ1-6
TGTGCCATCAGTGAGTCATGGGACAGGGAAGAATCACCCCTCCACTTT
CAISESWDREESPLHF
>NA|TRBV7-9|TRBD1|TRBJ1-2
TGTGCCAGCAGCTTAGATGGGACAGGGACTGGCTACACCTTC
CASSLDGTGTGYTF
>once|TRBV6-5|NA|TRBJ1-1
TGTGCCAGCAGTTACCTCGACGGATATACTGAAGCTTTCTTT
CASSYLDGYTEAFF
>NA|TRBV5-1|NA|TRBJ2-1
TGCGCCAGCAGCTTAGGTTTGAATGAGCAGTTCTTC
CASSLGLNEQFF
>NA|TRBV5-1|NA|TRBJ1-4
TGCGCCAGCAGCTTGGCCGGGGCTGGAAAACTGTTTTTT
CASSLAGAGKLFF
>NA|TRBV5-1|TRBD1|TRBJ1-2
TGCGCCAGCAGAATTACCACAGGGGCTAACTATGGCTACACCTTC
CASRITTGANYGYTF
>once|TRBV4-1|TRBD2|TRBJ2-7
TGCGCCAGCAGCTACGCGGCTAGCGGGGGACCATTCTACGAGCAGTACTTC
CASSYAASGGPFYEQYF
>once|TRBV7-9|TRBD1|TRBJ2-5
TGTGCCAGCAGCTTGGCTCGGACAGGGCGAGAGACCCAGTACTTC
CASSLARTGRETQYF
>NA|TRBV6-5|NA|TRBJ2-1
TGTGCCAGCGTTACGGCGGCGGGCTCCTACAATGAGCAGTTCTTC
CASVTAAGSYNEQFF
>NA|TRBV6-1|NA|TRBJ1-2
TGTGCCAGCAGTGAAGCCCGGCAGGGAGGCGGCTACACCTTC
CASSEARQGGGYTF
>NA|TRBV5-7|TRBD1|TRBJ1-2
TGTGCCAGCAGCTTGGAGGGGACAGGGGACACATACACCTTC
CASSLEGTGDTYTF
>NA|TRBV6-5|TRBD1|TRBJ2-7
TGTGCCAGCAGTTACAGAGGACAGGATTTTCGGTTC
CASSYRGQDFRF
>few|TRBV2|TRBD1|TRBJ1-1
TGTGCCAGCAATATTCCGGGACAGGGGGCAGCTGAAGCTTTCTTT
CASNIPGQGAAEAFF
>NA|TRBV7-2|TRBD2|TRBJ2-5
TGTGCCAGCAGATGGGCTAGCGGGAGGGAGACCCAGTACTTC
CASRWASGRETQYF
>NA|TRBV10-2|NA|TRBJ2-7
TGCGCCAGCAGACAGGTGTCCAGTCCCCACGAGCAGTACTTC
CASRQVSSPHEQYF
>NA|TRBV29-1|NA|TRBJ2-1
TGCAGCGTTGACCCGGGACCTGAGGTGGATGAGCAGTTCTTC
CSVDPGPEVDEQFF
>NA|TRBV10-1|NA|TRBJ2-2
TGCGCCAGCAGTGAAGTCCTCTTAACCGGGGAGCTGTTTTTT
CASSEVLLTGELFF
>NA|TRBV7-9|TRBD1|TRBJ1-1
TGTGCCAGCAGCTTAGGGCAGGGGGTCACTGAAGCTTTCTTT
CASSLGQGVTEAFF